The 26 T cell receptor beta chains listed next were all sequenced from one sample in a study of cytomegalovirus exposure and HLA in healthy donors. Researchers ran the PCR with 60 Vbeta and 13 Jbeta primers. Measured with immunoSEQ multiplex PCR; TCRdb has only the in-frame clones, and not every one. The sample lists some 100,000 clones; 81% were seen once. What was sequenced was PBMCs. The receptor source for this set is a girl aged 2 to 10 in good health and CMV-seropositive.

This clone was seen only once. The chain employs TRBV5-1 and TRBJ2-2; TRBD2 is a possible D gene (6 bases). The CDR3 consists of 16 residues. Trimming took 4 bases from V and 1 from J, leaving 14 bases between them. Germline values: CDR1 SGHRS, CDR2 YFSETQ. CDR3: CASSPWGEKNTGELFF. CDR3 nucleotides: TGCGCCAGCAGCCCCTGGGGGGAGAAGAACACCGGGGAGCTGTTTTTT.

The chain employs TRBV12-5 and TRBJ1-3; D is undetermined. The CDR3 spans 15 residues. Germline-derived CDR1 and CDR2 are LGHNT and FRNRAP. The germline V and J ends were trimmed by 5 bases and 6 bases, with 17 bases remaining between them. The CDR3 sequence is CASGPNQALTNTIYF. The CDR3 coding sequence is TGTGCTAGTGGTCCCAACCAAGCCCTCACAAACACCATATATTTT.

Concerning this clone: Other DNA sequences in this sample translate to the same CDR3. The CDR3 DNA reads as TGCAGCGCTGACAGGGGAAACACCATATATTTT. Its protein is CSADRGNTIYF. The chain is built from TRBV29-1 and TRBJ1-3; D might be TRBD1 (6 bases). This CDR3 contains 11 residues. Germline V gene data show CDR1 as SQVTM and CDR2 as ANQGSEA. Trimming stripped 7 bases from V and 4 bases from J, with 8 bases between. Filled out from reference TRBV29-1 and TRBJ1-3, the complete variable domain reads SAVISQKPSRDICQRGTSLTIQCQVDSQVTMMFWYRQQPGQSLTLIATANQGSEATYESGFVIDKFPISRPNLTFSTLTVSNMSPEDSSIYLCSADRGNTIYFGEGSWLTVV.

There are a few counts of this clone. The CDR3 region is CASSQEVTQPEAFF. CDR3 nucleotide sequence: TGCGCCAGCAGCCAAGAGGTAACACAGCCGGAAGCTTTCTTT. The chain is built from TRBV4-3 and TRBJ1-1; D gene unclear. Germline values: CDR1 LGHNA, CDR2 YSLEER. V shed 0 bases and J shed 8 bases, with 13 bases lying between them. CDR3 length: 14 amino acids.

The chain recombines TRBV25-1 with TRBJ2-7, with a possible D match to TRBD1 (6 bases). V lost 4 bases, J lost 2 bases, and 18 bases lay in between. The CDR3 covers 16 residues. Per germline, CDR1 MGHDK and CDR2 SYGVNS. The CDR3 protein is CASSAQQTGNPYEQYF. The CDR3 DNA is TGTGCCAGCAGTGCCCAACAGACAGGTAACCCCTACGAGCAGTACTTC.

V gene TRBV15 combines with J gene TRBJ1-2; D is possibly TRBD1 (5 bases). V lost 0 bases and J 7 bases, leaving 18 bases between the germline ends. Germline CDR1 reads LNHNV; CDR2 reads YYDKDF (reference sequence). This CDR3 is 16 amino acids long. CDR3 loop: CATSRDRGRDLGGYTF. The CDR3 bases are TGTGCCACCAGCAGAGATAGGGGCAGGGATCTAGGTGGCTACACCTTC.

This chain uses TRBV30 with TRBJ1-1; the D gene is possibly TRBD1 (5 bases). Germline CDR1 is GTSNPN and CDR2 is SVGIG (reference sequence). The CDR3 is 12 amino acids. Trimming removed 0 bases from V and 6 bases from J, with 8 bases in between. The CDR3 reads CAWSVRGSEAFF. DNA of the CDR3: TGTGCCTGGAGTGTAAGGGGCTCTGAAGCTTTCTTT.

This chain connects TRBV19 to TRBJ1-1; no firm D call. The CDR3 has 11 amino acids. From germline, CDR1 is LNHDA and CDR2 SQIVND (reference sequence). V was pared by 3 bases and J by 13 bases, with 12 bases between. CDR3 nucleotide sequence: TGTGCCAGTAGTATGAGAGGTCCCCTTTTCTTT. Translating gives CASSMRGPLFF.

CDR3 residues: CSVENQGETSGAGADTQYF. The CDR3 bases are TGCAGCGTTGAAAATCAGGGGGAGACGAGTGGGGCTGGGGCAGATACGCAGTATTTT. The genes are TRBV29-1 and TRBJ2-3, with 7 bases that match TRBD1. The CDR3 spans 19 residues. Germline V gene data show CDR1 as SQVTM and CDR2 as ANQGSEA. The J segment lost 4 bases and the V segment lost 2 bases, leaving 21 bases of the junction unmatched.

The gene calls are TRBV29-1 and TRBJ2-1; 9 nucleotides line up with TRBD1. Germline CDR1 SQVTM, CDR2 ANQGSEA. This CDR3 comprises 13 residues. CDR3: CSHEGQGYNEQFF. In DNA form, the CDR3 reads TGCTCCCACGAGGGACAGGGCTACAATGAGCAGTTCTTC.

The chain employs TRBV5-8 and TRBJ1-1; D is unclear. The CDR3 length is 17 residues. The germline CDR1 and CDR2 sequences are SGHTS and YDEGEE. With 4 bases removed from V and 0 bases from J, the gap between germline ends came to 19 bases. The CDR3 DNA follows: TGTGCCAGCAGCGCGGGAAGCTTTCTGGGAATGAACACTGAAGCTTTCTTT. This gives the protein CASSAGSFLGMNTEAFF.

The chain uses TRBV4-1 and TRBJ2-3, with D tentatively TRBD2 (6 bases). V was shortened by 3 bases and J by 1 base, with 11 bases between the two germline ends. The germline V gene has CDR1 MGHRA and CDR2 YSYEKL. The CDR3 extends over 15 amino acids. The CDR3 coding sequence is TGCGCCAGCAGCCAGCCGACTAGGGGCACAGATACGCAGTATTTT. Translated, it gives CASSQPTRGTDTQYF.

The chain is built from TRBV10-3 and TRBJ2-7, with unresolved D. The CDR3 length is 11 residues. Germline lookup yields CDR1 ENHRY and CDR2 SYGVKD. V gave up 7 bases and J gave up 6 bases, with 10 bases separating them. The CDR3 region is CAITNGVEQYF. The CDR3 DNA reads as TGTGCCATCACTAATGGAGTCGAGCAGTACTTC.

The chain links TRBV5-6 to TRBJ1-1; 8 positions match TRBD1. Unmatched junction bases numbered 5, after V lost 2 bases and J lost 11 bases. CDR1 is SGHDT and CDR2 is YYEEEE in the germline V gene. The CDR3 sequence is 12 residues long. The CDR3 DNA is TGTGCCAGCAGCTTACAGGGGGGAGGCGCTTTCTTT. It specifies CASSLQGGGAFF.

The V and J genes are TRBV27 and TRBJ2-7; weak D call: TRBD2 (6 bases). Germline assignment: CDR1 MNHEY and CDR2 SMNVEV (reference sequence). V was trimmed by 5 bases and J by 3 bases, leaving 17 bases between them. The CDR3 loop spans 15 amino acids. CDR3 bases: TGTGCCAGCAGTCTCCGGGGACTCTCGGGCTACGAGCAGTACTTC. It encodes CASSLRGLSGYEQYF.

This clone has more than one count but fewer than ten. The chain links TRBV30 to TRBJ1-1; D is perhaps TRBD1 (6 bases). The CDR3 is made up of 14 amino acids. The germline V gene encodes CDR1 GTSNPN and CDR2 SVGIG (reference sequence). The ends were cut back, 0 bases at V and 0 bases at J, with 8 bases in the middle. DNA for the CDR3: TGTGCCTGGAGTGTGGCAGGGGTGAACACTGAAGCTTTCTTT. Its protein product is CAWSVAGVNTEAFF.

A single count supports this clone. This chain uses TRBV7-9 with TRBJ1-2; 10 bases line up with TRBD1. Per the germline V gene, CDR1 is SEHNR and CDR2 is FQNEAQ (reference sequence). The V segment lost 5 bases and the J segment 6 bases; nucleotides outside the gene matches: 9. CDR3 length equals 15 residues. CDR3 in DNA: TGTGCCAGCAGCCTAGACAGGGGGCAACATGATGGCTACACCTTC. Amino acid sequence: CASSLDRGQHDGYTF. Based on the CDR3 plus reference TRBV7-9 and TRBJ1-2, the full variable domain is DTGVSQNPRHKITKRGQNVTFRCDPISEHNRLYWYRQTLGQGPEFLTYFQNEAQLEKSRLLSDRFSAERPKGSFSTLEIQRTEQGDSAMYLCASSLDRGQHDGYTFGSGTRLTVV.

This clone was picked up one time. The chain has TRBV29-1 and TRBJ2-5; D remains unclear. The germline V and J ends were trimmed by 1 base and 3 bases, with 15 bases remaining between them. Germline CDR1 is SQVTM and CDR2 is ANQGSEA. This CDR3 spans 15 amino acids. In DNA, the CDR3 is TGCAGCGTTGAAGTGTGGCTAGTGCTAGAAGAGACCCAGTACTTC. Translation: CSVEVWLVLEETQYF. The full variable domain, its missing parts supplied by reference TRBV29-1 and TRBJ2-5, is SAVISQKPSRDICQRGTSLTIQCQVDSQVTMMFWYRQQPGQSLTLIATANQGSEATYESGFVIDKFPISRPNLTFSTLTVSNMSPEDSSIYLCSVEVWLVLEETQYFGPGTRLLVL.

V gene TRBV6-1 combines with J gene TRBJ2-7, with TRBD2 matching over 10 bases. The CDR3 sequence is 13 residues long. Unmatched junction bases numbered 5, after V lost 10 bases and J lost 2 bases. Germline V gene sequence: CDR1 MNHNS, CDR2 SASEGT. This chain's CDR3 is CAIVAGGTYEQYF. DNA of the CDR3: TGTGCCATCGTAGCGGGAGGCACCTACGAGCAGTACTTC.

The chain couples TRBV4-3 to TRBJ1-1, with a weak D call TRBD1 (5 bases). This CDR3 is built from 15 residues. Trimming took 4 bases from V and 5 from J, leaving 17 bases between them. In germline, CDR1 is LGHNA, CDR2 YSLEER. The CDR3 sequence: CASSPNELRQTEAFF. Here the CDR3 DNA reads TGCGCCAGCAGCCCCAACGAACTTCGACAGACTGAAGCTTTCTTT.

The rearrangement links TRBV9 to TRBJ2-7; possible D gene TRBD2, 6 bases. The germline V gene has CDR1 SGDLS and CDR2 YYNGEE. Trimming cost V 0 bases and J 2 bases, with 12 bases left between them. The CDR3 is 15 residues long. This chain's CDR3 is CASSVDPRGTYEQYF. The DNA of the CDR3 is TGTGCCAGCAGCGTAGACCCCCGGGGGACCTACGAGCAGTACTTC.

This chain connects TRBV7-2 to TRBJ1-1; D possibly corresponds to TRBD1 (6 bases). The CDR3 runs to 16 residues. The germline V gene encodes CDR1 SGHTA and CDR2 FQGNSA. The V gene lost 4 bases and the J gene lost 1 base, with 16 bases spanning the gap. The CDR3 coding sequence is TGTGCCAGCAGCTCCCAGTACAGGGTCTCGAACACTGAAGCTTTCTTT. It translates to CASSSQYRVSNTEAFF.

The CDR3 spells CASGQGSYEQYF. For the CDR3, the DNA is TGTGCCTCCGGACAGGGGAGCTACGAGCAGTACTTC. This sequence joins TRBV30 and TRBJ2-7, with 9 bases matching TRBD1. The V gene's germline CDR1 is GTSNPN and CDR2 SVGIG (reference sequence). The V and J ends lost 7 bases and 3 bases, in that order; junction bases with no gene match: 4. The CDR3 covers 12 residues.

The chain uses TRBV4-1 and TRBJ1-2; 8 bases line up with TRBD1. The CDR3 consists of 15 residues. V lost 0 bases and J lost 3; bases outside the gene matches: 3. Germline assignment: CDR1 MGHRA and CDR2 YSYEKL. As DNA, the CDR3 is TGCGCCAGCAGCCAAGAAGGACAGGGAGACTATGGCTACACCTTC. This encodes CASSQEGQGDYGYTF.

The CDR3 DNA is TGTGCCAGCAGTAGATTAGCGGGGGGCTACGAGCAGTACTTC. Protein sequence: CASSRLAGGYEQYF. The chain links TRBV28 to TRBJ2-7; 10 bases fit TRBD2. The CDR3 has 14 residues. Germline V gene sequence: CDR1 MDHEN, CDR2 SYDVKM. Trimming cost V 5 bases and J 3 bases; bases outside gene matches: 4.

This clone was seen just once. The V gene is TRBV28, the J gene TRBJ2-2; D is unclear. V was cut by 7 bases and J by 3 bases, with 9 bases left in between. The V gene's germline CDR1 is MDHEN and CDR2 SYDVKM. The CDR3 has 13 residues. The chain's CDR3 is CASISRYTGELFF. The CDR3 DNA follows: TGTGCCAGCATCTCTAGGTACACCGGGGAGCTGTTTTTT.